Listed below are T cell receptor beta chains from one sample, sequenced in a study of T-cell memory formation after mild COVID-19. TCRdb analysed the 5' RACE reads with MiXCR anew, one entry per CDR3 protein. The profile shows 200,000 to 250,000 distinct CDR3 sequences, 7.5% to 10% of them singletons. The specimen was PBMCs or a T cell subset sorted from them (not recorded which). Receptors were obtained from a young man who had mild COVID-19 (a few samples of this study predate the infection). Cell type and time point are not known. Each CDR3 is given with its conserved first and last residue. The D gene is left open where the match is weak. A row's size may be missing; if present it is once, few, many or a size class.

abundance: -
d_gene: -
j_gene: TRBJ2-5
v_gene: TRBV27
CDR3aa: CASSFRQAQTQYF
CDR3nt: TGTGCCAGCAGTTTTCGCCAGGCACAGACCCAGTACTTC

abundance: -
d_gene: TRBD2
j_gene: TRBJ2-1
v_gene: TRBV5-1
CDR3aa: CASSLLAASSYNEQFF
CDR3nt: TGCGCCAGCAGCTTACTAGCGGCAAGCTCCTACAATGAGCAGTTCTTC

abundance: -
d_gene: -
j_gene: TRBJ2-7
v_gene: TRBV11-2
CDR3aa: CASSPGSGSYEQYF
CDR3nt: TGTGCCAGCAGCCCCGGGTCAGGGAGCTACGAGCAGTACTTC

abundance: few
d_gene: -
j_gene: TRBJ1-1
v_gene: TRBV7-9
CDR3aa: CASSLVSVTEAFF
CDR3nt: TGTGCCAGCAGCTTAGTTTCGGTGACAGAAGCTTTCTTT

abundance: many
d_gene: TRBD1
j_gene: TRBJ1-1
v_gene: TRBV11-2
CDR3aa: CASRSPRTGYTEAFF
CDR3nt: TGTGCCAGCAGGTCGCCTCGGACAGGGTACACTGAAGCTTTCTTT

abundance: -
d_gene: -
j_gene: TRBJ1-1
v_gene: TRBV5-4
CDR3aa: CASSLDQAAAFF
CDR3nt: TGTGCCAGCAGCTTGGATCAGGCGGCGGCTTTCTTT

abundance: few
d_gene: -
j_gene: TRBJ2-5
v_gene: TRBV5-1
CDR3aa: CASRITTDETQYF
CDR3nt: TGCGCCAGCAGGATCACAACGGACGAGACCCAGTACTTC

abundance: -
d_gene: -
j_gene: TRBJ1-5
v_gene: TRBV30
CDR3aa: CAWSVEAWGNQPQHF
CDR3nt: TGTGCCTGGAGTGTAGAGGCATGGGGAAATCAGCCCCAGCATTTT

abundance: -
d_gene: -
j_gene: TRBJ2-2
v_gene: TRBV9
CDR3aa: CASSVDVGAPGELFF
CDR3nt: TGTGCCAGCAGCGTAGACGTGGGGGCCCCCGGGGAGCTGTTTTTT

abundance: few
d_gene: -
j_gene: TRBJ2-5
v_gene: TRBV20-1
CDR3aa: CSALVGGPGETQYF
CDR3nt: TGCAGTGCTCTGGTGGGGGGGCCTGGAGAGACCCAGTACTTC

abundance: -
d_gene: -
j_gene: TRBJ2-1
v_gene: TRBV20-1
CDR3aa: CSARDPADYNEQFF
CDR3nt: TGCAGTGCTAGAGATCCAGCGGACTACAATGAGCAGTTCTTC

abundance: many
d_gene: -
j_gene: TRBJ2-3
v_gene: TRBV29-1
CDR3aa: CSVGLVTTDTQYF
CDR3nt: TGCAGCGTCGGATTAGTTACGACAGATACGCAGTATTTT

abundance: -
d_gene: -
j_gene: TRBJ1-1
v_gene: TRBV6-5
CDR3aa: CASSYSYNTEAFF
CDR3nt: TGTGCCAGCAGTTACTCGTACAACACTGAAGCTTTCTTT

abundance: -
d_gene: -
j_gene: TRBJ2-1
v_gene: TRBV7-9
CDR3aa: CASSFRDGYNEQFF
CDR3nt: TGTGCCAGCAGCTTCCGAGACGGTTACAATGAGCAGTTCTTC